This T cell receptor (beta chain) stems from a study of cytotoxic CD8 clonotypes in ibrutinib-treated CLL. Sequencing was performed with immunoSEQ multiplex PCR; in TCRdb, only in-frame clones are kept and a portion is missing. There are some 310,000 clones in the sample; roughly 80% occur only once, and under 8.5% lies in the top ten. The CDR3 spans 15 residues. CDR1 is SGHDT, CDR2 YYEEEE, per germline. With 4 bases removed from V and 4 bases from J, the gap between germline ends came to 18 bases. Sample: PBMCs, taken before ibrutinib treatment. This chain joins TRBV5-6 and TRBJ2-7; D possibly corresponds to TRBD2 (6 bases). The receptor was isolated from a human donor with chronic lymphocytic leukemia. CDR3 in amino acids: CASSPRGRRWYEQYF. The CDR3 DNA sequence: TGTGCCAGCAGCCCGCGGGGTAGGCGGTGGTACGAGCAGTACTTC.